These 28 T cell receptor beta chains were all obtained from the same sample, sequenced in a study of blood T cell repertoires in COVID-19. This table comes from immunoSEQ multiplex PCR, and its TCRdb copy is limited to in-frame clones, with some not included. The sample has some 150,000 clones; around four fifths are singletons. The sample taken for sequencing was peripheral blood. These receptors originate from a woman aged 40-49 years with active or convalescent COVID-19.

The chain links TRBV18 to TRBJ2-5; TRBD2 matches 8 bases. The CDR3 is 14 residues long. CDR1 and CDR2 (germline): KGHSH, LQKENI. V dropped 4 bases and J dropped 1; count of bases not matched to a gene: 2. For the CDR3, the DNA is TGTGCCAGCTCACTTACTAGCGGCCAAGAGACCCAGTACTTC. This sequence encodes CASSLTSGQETQYF.

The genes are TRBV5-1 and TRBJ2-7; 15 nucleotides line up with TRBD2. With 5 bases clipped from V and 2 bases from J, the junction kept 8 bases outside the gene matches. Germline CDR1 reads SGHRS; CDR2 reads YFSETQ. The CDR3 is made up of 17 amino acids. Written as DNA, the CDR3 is TGCGCCAGCAGGCCCGGGACTAGCGGGAGGTCCCCCTACGAGCAGTACTTC. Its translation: CASRPGTSGRSPYEQYF.

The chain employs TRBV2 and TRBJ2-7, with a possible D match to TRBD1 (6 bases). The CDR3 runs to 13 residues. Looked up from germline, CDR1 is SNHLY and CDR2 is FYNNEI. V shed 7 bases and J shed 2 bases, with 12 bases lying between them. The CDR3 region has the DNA TGTGCCAGCAAGGGGGTTGCCCCCTACGAGCAGTACTTC. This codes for CASKGVAPYEQYF.

DNA of the CDR3: TGTGCCAGCAGCCGAGGGAACACCGGGGAGCTGTTTTTT. This codes for CASSRGNTGELFF. The chain links TRBV3-1 (or the pseudogene TRBV3-2) to TRBJ2-2; D call uncertain. There are 13 residues in the CDR3. Trimming shortened V by 4 bases and J by 1 base, and 4 bases separated the two germline ends. The V gene's germline CDR1 is LGHDT and CDR2 YNNKEL (reference sequence).

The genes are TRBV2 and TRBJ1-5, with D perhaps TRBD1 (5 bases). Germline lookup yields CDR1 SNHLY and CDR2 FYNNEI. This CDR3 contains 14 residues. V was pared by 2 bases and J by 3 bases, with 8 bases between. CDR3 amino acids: CASSETRDNQPQHF. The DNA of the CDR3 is TGTGCCAGCAGTGAAACCAGGGACAATCAGCCCCAGCATTTT. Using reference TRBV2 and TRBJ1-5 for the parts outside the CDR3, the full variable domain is EPEVTQTPSHQVTQMGQEVILRCVPISNHLYFYWYRQILGQKVEFLVSFYNNEISEKSEIFDDQFSVERPDGSNFTLKIRSTKLEDSAMYFCASSETRDNQPQHFGDGTRLSIL.

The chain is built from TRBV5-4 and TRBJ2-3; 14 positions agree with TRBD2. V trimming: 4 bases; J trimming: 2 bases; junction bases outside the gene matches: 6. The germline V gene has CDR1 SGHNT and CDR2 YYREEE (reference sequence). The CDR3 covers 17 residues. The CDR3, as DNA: TGTGCCAGCAGCCAAAGACTAGCGGGGGGGTCCACAGATACGCAGTATTTT. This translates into CASSQRLAGGSTDTQYF.

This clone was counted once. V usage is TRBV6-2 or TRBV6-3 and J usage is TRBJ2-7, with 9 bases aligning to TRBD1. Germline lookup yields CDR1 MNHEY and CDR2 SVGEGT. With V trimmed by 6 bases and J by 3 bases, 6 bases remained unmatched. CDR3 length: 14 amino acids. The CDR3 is CASSRQGVFYEQYF. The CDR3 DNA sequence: TGTGCCAGCAGCCGACAGGGGGTTTTCTACGAGCAGTACTTC.

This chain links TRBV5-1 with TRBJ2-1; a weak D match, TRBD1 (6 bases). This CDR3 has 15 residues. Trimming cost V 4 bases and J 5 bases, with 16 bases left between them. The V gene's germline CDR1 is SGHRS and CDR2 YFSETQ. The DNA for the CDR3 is TGCGCCAGCAGCCTGCAAGGGGGTCCCGACAATGAGCAGTTCTTC. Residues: CASSLQGGPDNEQFF.

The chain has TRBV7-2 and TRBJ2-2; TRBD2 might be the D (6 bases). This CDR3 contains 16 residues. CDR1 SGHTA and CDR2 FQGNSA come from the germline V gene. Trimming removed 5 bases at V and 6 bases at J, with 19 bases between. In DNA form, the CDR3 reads TGTGCCAGCAGCGTATCACCGGGACTTGCTTCCGGGGAGCTGTTTTTT. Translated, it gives CASSVSPGLASGELFF.

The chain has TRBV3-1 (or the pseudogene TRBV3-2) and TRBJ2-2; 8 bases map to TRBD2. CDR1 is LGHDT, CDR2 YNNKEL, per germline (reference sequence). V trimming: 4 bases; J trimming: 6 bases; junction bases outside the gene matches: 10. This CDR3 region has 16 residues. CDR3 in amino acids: CASSPRTLGGAGELFF. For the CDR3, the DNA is TGTGCCAGCAGCCCAAGAACCCTCGGGGGGGCCGGGGAGCTGTTTTTT.

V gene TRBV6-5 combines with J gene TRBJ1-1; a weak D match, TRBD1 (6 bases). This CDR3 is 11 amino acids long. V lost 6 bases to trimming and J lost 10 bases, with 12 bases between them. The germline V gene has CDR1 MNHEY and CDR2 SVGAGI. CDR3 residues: CASRLTGTAFF. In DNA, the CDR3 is TGTGCCAGCAGACTCACAGGGACAGCTTTCTTT.

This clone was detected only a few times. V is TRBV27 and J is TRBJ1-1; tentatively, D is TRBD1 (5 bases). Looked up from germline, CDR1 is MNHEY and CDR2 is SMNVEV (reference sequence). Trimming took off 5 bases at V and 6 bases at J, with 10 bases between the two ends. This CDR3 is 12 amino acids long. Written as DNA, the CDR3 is TGTGCCAGCAGTGAAGGGGCTGCTGAAGCTTTCTTT. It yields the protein CASSEGAAEAFF.

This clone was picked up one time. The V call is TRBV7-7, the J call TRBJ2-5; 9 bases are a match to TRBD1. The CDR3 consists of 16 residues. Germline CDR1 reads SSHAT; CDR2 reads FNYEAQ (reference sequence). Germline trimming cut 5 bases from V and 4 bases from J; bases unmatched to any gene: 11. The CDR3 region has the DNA TGTGCCAGCAGCGACGGGACAGGGCGAGGGATAGAGACCCAGTACTTC. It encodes CASSDGTGRGIETQYF.

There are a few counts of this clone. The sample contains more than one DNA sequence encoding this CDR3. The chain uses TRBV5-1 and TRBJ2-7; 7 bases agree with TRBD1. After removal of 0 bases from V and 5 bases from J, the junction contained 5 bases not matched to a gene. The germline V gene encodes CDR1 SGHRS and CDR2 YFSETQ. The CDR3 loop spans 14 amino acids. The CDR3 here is CASSLGQGAHEQYF. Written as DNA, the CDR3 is TGCGCCAGCAGCTTGGGACAGGGCGCCCACGAGCAGTACTTC.

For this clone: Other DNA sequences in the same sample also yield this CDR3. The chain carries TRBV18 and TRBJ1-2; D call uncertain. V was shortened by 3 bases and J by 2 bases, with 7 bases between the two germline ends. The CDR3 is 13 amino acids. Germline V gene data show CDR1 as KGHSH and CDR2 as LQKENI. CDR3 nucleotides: TGTGCCAGCTCACCCGGGGAGAACTATGGCTACACCTTC. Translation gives CASSPGENYGYTF.

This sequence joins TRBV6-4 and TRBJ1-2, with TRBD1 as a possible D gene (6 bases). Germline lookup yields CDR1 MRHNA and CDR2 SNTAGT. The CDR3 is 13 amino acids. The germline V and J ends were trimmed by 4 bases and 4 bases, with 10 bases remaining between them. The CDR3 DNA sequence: TGTGCCAGCAGTGCAGACAGGAGCTATGGCTACACCTTC. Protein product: CASSADRSYGYTF.

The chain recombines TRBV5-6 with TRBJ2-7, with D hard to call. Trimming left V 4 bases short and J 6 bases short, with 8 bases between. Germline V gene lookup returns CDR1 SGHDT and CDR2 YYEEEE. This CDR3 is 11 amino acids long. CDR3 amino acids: CASSLGGEQYF. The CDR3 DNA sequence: TGTGCCAGCAGCCTCGGCGGCGAGCAGTACTTC.

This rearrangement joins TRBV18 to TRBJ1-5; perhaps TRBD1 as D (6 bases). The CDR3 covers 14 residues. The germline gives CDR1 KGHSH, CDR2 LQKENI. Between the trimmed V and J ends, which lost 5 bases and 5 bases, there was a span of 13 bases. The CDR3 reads CASSRLQGHQPQHF. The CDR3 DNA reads TGTGCCAGCTCAAGGCTACAGGGTCATCAGCCCCAGCATTTT.

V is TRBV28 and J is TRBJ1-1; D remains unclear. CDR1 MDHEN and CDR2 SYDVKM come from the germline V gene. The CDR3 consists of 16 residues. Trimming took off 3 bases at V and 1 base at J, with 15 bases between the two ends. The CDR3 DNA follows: TGTGCCAGCAGTTTTAGTCTCCGGGAGGGGAACACTGAAGCTTTCTTT. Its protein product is CASSFSLREGNTEAFF.

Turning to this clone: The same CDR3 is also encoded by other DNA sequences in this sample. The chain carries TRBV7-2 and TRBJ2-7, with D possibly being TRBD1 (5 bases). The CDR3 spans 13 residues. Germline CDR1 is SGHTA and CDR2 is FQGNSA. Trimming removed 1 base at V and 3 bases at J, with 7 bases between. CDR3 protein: CASSLGGGYEQYF. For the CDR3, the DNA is TGTGCCAGCAGCTTAGGGGGCGGCTACGAGCAGTACTTC.

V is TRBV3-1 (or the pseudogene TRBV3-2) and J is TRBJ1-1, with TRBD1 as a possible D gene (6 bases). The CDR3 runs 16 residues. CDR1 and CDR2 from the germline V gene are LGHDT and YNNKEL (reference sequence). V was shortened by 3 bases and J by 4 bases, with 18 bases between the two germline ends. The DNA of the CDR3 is TGTGCCAGCAGCCAGGGGGACACACCCTGGGGCACTGAAGCTTTCTTT. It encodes CASSQGDTPWGTEAFF.

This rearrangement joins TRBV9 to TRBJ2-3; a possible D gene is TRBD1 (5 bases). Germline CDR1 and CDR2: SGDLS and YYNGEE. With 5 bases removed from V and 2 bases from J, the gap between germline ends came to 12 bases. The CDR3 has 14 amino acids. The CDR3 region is CASSSLGATDTQYF. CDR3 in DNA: TGTGCCAGCAGTTCTTTAGGGGCCACAGATACGCAGTATTTT.

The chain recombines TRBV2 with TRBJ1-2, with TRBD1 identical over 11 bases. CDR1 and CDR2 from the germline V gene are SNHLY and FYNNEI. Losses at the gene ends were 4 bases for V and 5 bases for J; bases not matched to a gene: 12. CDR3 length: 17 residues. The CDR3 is CASSVNPGQGGSYGYTF. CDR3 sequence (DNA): TGTGCCAGCAGTGTAAACCCGGGACAGGGGGGTTCTTATGGCTACACCTTC.

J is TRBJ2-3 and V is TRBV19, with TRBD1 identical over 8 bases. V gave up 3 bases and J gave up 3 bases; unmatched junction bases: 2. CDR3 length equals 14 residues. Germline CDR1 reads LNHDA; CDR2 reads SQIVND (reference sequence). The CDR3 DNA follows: TGTGCCAGTAGTATGGACAGGGTGACAGATACGCAGTATTTT. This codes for CASSMDRVTDTQYF.

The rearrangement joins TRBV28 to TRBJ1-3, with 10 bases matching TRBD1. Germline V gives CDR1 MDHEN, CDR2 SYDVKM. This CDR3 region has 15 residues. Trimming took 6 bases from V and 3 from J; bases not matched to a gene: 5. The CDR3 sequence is CASRADRGRGNTIYF. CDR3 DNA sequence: TGTGCCAGCAGGGCAGACAGGGGGCGTGGAAACACCATATATTTT.

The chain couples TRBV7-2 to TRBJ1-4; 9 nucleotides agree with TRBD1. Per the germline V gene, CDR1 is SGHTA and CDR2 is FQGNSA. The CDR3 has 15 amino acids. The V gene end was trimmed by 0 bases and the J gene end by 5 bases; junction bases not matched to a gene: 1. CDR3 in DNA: TGTGCCAGCAGCTTAGCGGGGACAGGGAATGAAAAACTGTTTTTT. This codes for CASSLAGTGNEKLFF.

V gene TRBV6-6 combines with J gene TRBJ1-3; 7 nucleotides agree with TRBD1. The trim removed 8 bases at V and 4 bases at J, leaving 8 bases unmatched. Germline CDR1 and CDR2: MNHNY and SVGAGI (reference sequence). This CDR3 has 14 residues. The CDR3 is CASHETGIGNTIYF. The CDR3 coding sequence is TGTGCCAGCCATGAGACAGGGATCGGAAACACCATATATTTT.

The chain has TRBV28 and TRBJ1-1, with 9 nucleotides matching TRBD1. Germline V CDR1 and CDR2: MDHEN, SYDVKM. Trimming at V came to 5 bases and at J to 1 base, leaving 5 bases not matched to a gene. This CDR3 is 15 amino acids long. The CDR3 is CASSTTGGPNTEAFF. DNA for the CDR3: TGTGCCAGCAGTACAACAGGGGGCCCGAACACTGAAGCTTTCTTT.